The rows below give T cell receptor beta chains drawn from one sample of a study of beta chain features in type 1 diabetes. The table came from immunoSEQ multiplex PCR; TCRdb's copy has only in-frame clones and leaves some out. In the table there are under 800,000 clones, 15% to 17% of which are singletons. The specimen sequenced was naive CD4+ T cells from blood. The receptors come from a man younger than 35 in good health. Each CDR3 is given with its conserved first and last residue. Each record gives: clone size, D gene, J gene, V gene, CDR3 protein, CDR3 DNA. D genes are given only for firm matches. Size is omitted from some rows. Given values are once, few, many or a class for expanded clones.

size: few
D: TRBD1
J: TRBJ2-5
V: TRBV7-9
CDR3: CASSLLGQGAETQYF
DNA: TGTGCCAGCAGCTTGTTGGGACAGGGGGCGGAGACCCAGTACTTC

size: few
D: .
J: TRBJ2-5
V: TRBV5-4
CDR3: CASSLDVETQYF
DNA: TGTGCCAGCAGCTTGGATGTGGAGACCCAGTACTTC

size: .
D: TRBD1
J: TRBJ1-2
V: TRBV7-9
CDR3: CASSSGTGVNYGYTF
DNA: TGTGCCAGCAGCTCCGGGACAGGGGTTAACTATGGCTACACCTTC

size: few
D: TRBD2
J: TRBJ2-1
V: TRBV5-1
CDR3: CASLLLAGGRNEQFF
DNA: TGCGCCAGCCTCCTCCTAGCGGGAGGTCGAAATGAGCAGTTCTTC

size: .
D: .
J: TRBJ2-3
V: TRBV19
CDR3: CASSIEGGKDTQYF
DNA: TGTGCCAGTAGTATAGAAGGAGGGAAGGATACGCAGTATTTT

size: few
D: .
J: TRBJ2-1
V: TRBV19
CDR3: CASSKRAGIEQFF
DNA: TGTGCCAGTAGTAAAAGAGCAGGGATTGAGCAGTTCTTC

size: .
D: TRBD1
J: TRBJ1-1
V: TRBV14
CDR3: CASSQNRGHTEAFF
DNA: TGTGCCAGCAGCCAAAACAGGGGGCACACTGAAGCTTTCTTT

size: .
D: .
J: TRBJ1-1
V: TRBV21-1
CDR3: CASSKEGRLMNTEAFF
DNA: TGTGCCAGCAGCAAAGAGGGTCGACTCATGAACACTGAAGCTTTCTTT

size: .
D: .
J: TRBJ2-7
V: TRBV15
CDR3: CATSRDIAAYEQYF
DNA: TGTGCCACCAGCCGGGACATAGCAGCCTACGAGCAGTACTTC

size: .
D: .
J: TRBJ2-5
V: TRBV5-1
CDR3: CASRPNTLALNQETQYF
DNA: TGCGCCAGCAGACCAAACACCCTGGCCCTTAATCAAGAGACCCAGTACTTC

size: few
D: .
J: TRBJ1-3
V: TRBV30
CDR3: CAWNRLGSSGNTIYF
DNA: TGTGCCTGGAACCGCCTCGGTAGCTCTGGAAACACCATATATTTT

size: .
D: TRBD1
J: TRBJ1-2
V: TRBV28
CDR3: CASGGGQTYEPYGYTF
DNA: TGTGCCAGCGGCGGGGGACAGACCTACGAGCCATATGGCTACACCTTC

size: few
D: TRBD1
J: TRBJ1-4
V: TRBV4-1
CDR3: CASSHQTGGNEKLFF
DNA: TGCGCCAGCAGCCATCAGACAGGGGGTAATGAAAAACTGTTTTTT

size: few
D: TRBD2
J: TRBJ2-7
V: TRBV28
CDR3: CASSSSGGPPYEQYF
DNA: TGTGCCAGCAGCTCTAGCGGGGGGCCACCCTACGAGCAGTACTTC

size: .
D: .
J: TRBJ1-2
V: TRBV11-2
CDR3: CASSLDRISDGYTF
DNA: TGTGCCAGCAGCCTAGACAGAATCTCGGACGGCTACACCTTC

size: .
D: TRBD1
J: TRBJ1-5
V: TRBV28
CDR3: CASSLKYRGSNQPQHF
DNA: TGTGCCAGCAGTCTTAAATACAGGGGTAGCAATCAGCCCCAGCATTTT

size: few
D: .
J: TRBJ1-5
V: TRBV27
CDR3: CASSFTPGPNQPQHF
DNA: TGTGCCAGCAGTTTCACTCCGGGACCAAATCAGCCCCAGCATTTT

size: few
D: .
J: TRBJ1-2
V: TRBV2
CDR3: CASRLRESGGYTF
DNA: TGTGCCAGCAGGCTCAGGGAATCAGGTGGCTACACCTTC

size: few
D: .
J: TRBJ2-1
V: TRBV30
CDR3: CAWSIDNYNEQFF
DNA: TGTGCCTGGAGTATTGACAACTACAATGAGCAGTTCTTC

size: .
D: TRBD1
J: TRBJ1-4
V: TRBV9
CDR3: CASSEGTAGNEKLFF
DNA: TGTGCCAGCAGCGAGGGGACAGCCGGGAATGAAAAACTGTTTTTT

size: .
D: .
J: TRBJ1-2
V: TRBV12-5
CDR3: CASGLVGQHYGYTF
DNA: TGTGCTAGTGGTTTGGTAGGGCAGCACTATGGCTACACCTTC

size: .
D: .
J: TRBJ2-1
V: TRBV7-3
CDR3: CASSLTQVRGNEQFF
DNA: TGTGCCAGCAGCTTAACACAGGTCAGGGGCAATGAGCAGTTCTTC

size: few
D: .
J: TRBJ2-5
V: TRBV5-1
CDR3: CASSSHQETQYF
DNA: TGCGCCAGCAGCTCACACCAAGAGACCCAGTACTTC

size: few
D: .
J: TRBJ2-7
V: TRBV7-9
CDR3: CASSSLAISYEQYF
DNA: TGTGCCAGCAGCTCTTTAGCGATATCTTACGAGCAGTACTTC

size: few
D: .
J: TRBJ2-7
V: TRBV5-1
CDR3: CASSLGVFSYEQYF
DNA: TGCGCCAGCAGCTTGGGCGTATTCTCCTACGAGCAGTACTTC

size: few
D: .
J: TRBJ2-3
V: TRBV18
CDR3: CASSPLPGVTDTQYF
DNA: TGTGCCAGCTCACCCCTCCCGGGAGTCACAGATACGCAGTATTTT

size: .
D: .
J: TRBJ1-6
V: TRBV7-9
CDR3: CASSPQRAYNSPLHF
DNA: TGTGCCAGCAGCCCACAGCGGGCCTATAATTCACCCCTCCACTTT

size: few
D: .
J: TRBJ1-5
V: TRBV7-2
CDR3: CASTSQGYGQPQHF
DNA: TGTGCCAGCACTTCTCAGGGATACGGTCAGCCCCAGCATTTT

size: .
D: TRBD2
J: TRBJ2-3
V: TRBV7-2
CDR3: CASSPRGENTQYF
DNA: TGTGCCAGCAGCCCCCGGGGGGAAAATACGCAGTATTTT

size: few
D: TRBD1
J: TRBJ1-2
V: TRBV5-4
CDR3: CASSLTGDYGYTF
DNA: TGTGCCAGCAGCTTAACAGGGGACTATGGCTACACCTTC

size: .
D: .
J: TRBJ2-5
V: TRBV5-4
CDR3: CASSLKELEGLTQYF
DNA: TGTGCCAGCAGTTTGAAAGAACTAGAGGGTTTGACCCAGTACTTC

size: .
D: .
J: TRBJ2-7
V: TRBV5-1
CDR3: CASSLDVNAGIYEQYF
DNA: TGCGCCAGCAGCTTGGACGTAAACGCCGGAATATACGAGCAGTACTTC

size: few
D: .
J: TRBJ1-2
V: TRBV2
CDR3: CASSGQGNYGYTF
DNA: TGTGCCAGCAGTGGGCAGGGAAACTATGGCTACACCTTC

size: few
D: .
J: TRBJ1-1
V: TRBV5-6
CDR3: CASSFNTEAFF
DNA: TGTGCCAGCAGCTTCAACACTGAAGCTTTCTTT

size: few
D: .
J: TRBJ1-6
V: TRBV7-9
CDR3: CASSPLGQSFNSPLHF
DNA: TGTGCCAGCAGCCCTCTAGGGCAGTCATTTAATTCACCCCTCCACTTT

size: .
D: .
J: TRBJ1-2
V: TRBV5-1
CDR3: CASSFGHRANYGYTF
DNA: TGCGCCAGCAGCTTCGGACATCGAGCTAACTATGGCTACACCTTC

size: .
D: .
J: TRBJ2-1
V: TRBV5-1
CDR3: CASSQAASGSYNEQFF
DNA: TGCGCCAGCAGCCAAGCCGCAAGCGGCTCCTACAATGAGCAGTTCTTC

size: .
D: .
J: TRBJ2-1
V: TRBV27
CDR3: CASSLRVTNSYNEQFF
DNA: TGTGCCAGCAGTTTGCGGGTCACCAACTCCTACAATGAGCAGTTCTTC

size: .
D: TRBD1
J: TRBJ2-1
V: TRBV5-4
CDR3: CASRNDRGSYNEQFF
DNA: TGTGCCAGCAGAAACGACAGGGGGTCTTACAATGAGCAGTTCTTC

size: .
D: TRBD1
J: TRBJ2-7
V: TRBV18
CDR3: CASSSDRVSEQYF
DNA: TGTGCCAGCTCTTCCGACAGGGTAAGCGAGCAGTACTTC

size: .
D: .
J: TRBJ2-7
V: TRBV5-1
CDR3: CASSLGAYEQYF
DNA: TGCGCCAGCAGCTTGGGCGCCTACGAGCAGTACTTC

size: .
D: .
J: TRBJ1-1
V: TRBV7-2
CDR3: CASSSAVGARTEAFF
DNA: TGTGCCAGCAGCTCGGCCGTGGGGGCGCGAACTGAAGCTTTCTTT

size: .
D: .
J: TRBJ2-7
V: TRBV9
CDR3: CASSVDVGAFYEQYF
DNA: TGTGCCAGCAGCGTAGATGTGGGGGCATTCTACGAGCAGTACTTC

size: .
D: .
J: TRBJ1-5
V: TRBV9
CDR3: CASSVGATDYSNQPQHF
DNA: TGTGCCAGCAGCGTCGGTGCCACAGATTATAGCAATCAGCCCCAGCATTTT

size: few
D: TRBD1
J: TRBJ1-1
V: TRBV28
CDR3: CASSSAGQGDTEAFF
DNA: TGTGCCAGCAGTTCCGCGGGACAGGGGGACACTGAAGCTTTCTTT

size: .
D: .
J: TRBJ2-7
V: TRBV28
CDR3: CASIPGTLNYEQYF
DNA: TGTGCCAGCATTCCCGGGACACTTAACTACGAGCAGTACTTC

size: .
D: TRBD2
J: TRBJ2-5
V: TRBV6-6
CDR3: CASRIAGAGETQYF
DNA: TGTGCCAGCAGGATAGCGGGGGCGGGAGAGACCCAGTACTTC

size: few
D: TRBD2
J: TRBJ2-1
V: TRBV5-1
CDR3: CASSILSLTSGGHSNEQFF
DNA: TGCGCCAGCAGCATTTTGTCCCTGACTAGCGGGGGACATTCGAATGAGCAGTTCTTC

size: .
D: .
J: TRBJ2-3
V: TRBV9
CDR3: CASSGSTGRRDTQYF
DNA: TGTGCCAGCAGCGGATCAACAGGGCGTCGGGATACGCAGTATTTT

size: few
D: .
J: TRBJ2-6
V: TRBV4-1
CDR3: CASSQVIFQRKGGTGANVLTF
DNA: TGCGCCAGCAGCCAAGTTATTTTCCAGAGGAAGGGAGGCACTGGGGCCAACGTCCTGACTTTC

size: .
D: TRBD1
J: TRBJ2-7
V: TRBV27
CDR3: CASTRTGGSYEQYF
DNA: TGTGCCAGCACTCGGACAGGGGGTTCCTACGAGCAGTACTTC

size: .
D: TRBD1
J: TRBJ2-7
V: TRBV15
CDR3: CATSRDYQGAYEQYF
DNA: TGTGCCACCAGCAGAGATTACCAGGGGGCCTACGAGCAGTACTTC

size: .
D: TRBD2
J: TRBJ2-1
V: TRBV7-2
CDR3: CASRREGKIYNEQFF
DNA: TGTGCCAGCAGGCGGGAGGGGAAAATTTACAATGAGCAGTTCTTC

size: .
D: TRBD1
J: TRBJ2-7
V: TRBV9
CDR3: CASSVGVGGFYEQYF
DNA: TGTGCCAGCAGCGTAGGTGTAGGGGGCTTCTACGAGCAGTACTTC

size: .
D: .
J: TRBJ2-6
V: TRBV6-1
CDR3: CASSARLDPGAWANVLTF
DNA: TGTGCCAGCAGTGCCCGTCTTGACCCGGGGGCCTGGGCCAACGTCCTGACTTTC

size: few
D: TRBD2
J: TRBJ2-1
V: TRBV9
CDR3: CASSARLALKGYNEQFF
DNA: TGTGCCAGCAGCGCCCGACTAGCCCTAAAGGGCTACAATGAGCAGTTCTTC

size: .
D: TRBD2
J: TRBJ2-1
V: TRBV19
CDR3: CASRRAGVSYNEQFF
DNA: TGTGCCAGTAGAAGGGCGGGAGTTAGCTACAATGAGCAGTTCTTC

size: few
D: TRBD1
J: TRBJ2-7
V: TRBV6-5
CDR3: CASSSFGTATYEQYF
DNA: TGTGCCAGCAGTTCTTTTGGGACAGCTACCTACGAGCAGTACTTC

size: .
D: .
J: TRBJ2-7
V: TRBV6-6
CDR3: CASSRIEDEQYF
DNA: TGTGCCAGCAGCCGGATTGAAGACGAGCAGTACTTC